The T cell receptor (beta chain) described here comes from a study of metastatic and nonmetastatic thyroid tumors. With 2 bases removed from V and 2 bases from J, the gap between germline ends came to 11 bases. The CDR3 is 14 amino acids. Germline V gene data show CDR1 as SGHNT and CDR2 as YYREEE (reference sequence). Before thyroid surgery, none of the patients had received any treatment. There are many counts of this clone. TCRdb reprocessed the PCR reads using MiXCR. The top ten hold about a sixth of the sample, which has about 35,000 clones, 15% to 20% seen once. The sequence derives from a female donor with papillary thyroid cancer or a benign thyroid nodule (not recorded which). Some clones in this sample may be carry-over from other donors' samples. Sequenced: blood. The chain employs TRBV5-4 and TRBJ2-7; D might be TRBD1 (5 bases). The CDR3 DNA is TGTGCCAGCAGCTTAGACAGTCAAACCTACGAGCAGTACTTC. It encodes CASSLDSQTYEQYF.